The T cell receptor beta chain described here comes from a study of T cell responses to AZD1222 COVID-19 vaccine. Study results and limitations: Vaccine-associated CD4 TCRs spanned spike, dominant at 160-218 and 743-854.

On this clone itself: Its antigen remains unidentified.

Sequencing used immunoSEQ multiplex PCR; TCRdb keeps in-frame clones, though not all of them. The sample shows 25,000 to 30,000 clones, roughly 90% of them seen only once. This CDR3 has 16 residues. This rearrangement joins TRBV21-1 to TRBJ2-5; the DNA was not used to check the table's D call, TRBD1. TRBV21-1 has pseudogene status. The TCR originated in an adult who received the AZD1222 COVID-19 vaccine. The sample here was peripheral blood, taken 28 days after the second AZD1222 dose. The CDR3 loop is CASTCWTGTREETQYF. In nucleotides, the CDR3 is TGTGCCAGCACTTGTTGGACAGGGACGAGGGAAGAGACCCAGTACTTC.